Here is one T cell receptor beta chain with its context. Its antigen remains unknown. The record originates from a study of radiation and T cells in renal cell carcinoma. Notes on the study in general: From baseline, blood top tumor clonotypes peaked at 2 weeks post-radiation.

Noted time point: blood 2 weeks post-SBRT. Treatment specified: 15 Gy SBRT to primary tumor, nephrectomy 4 weeks later. Per the germline V gene, CDR1 is MNHNS and CDR2 is SASEGT. V dropped 0 bases and J dropped 8 bases, with 14 bases sitting between them. The CDR3 contains 15 residues. The assay was immunoSEQ multiplex PCR, and TCRdb's table has in-frame clones only and misses some. The data show 70,000 or so clones, around 76% seen once. The chain is built from TRBV6-1 and TRBJ2-1; D remains unclear. The sequence was obtained from a man aged 60 to 69 with renal cell carcinoma. Source: blood, taken from a patient whose treatment included radiotherapy and nephrectomy. CDR3 nucleotides: TGTGCCAGCAGTGAAGCGGTCCCTACGATCGATGAGCAGTTCTTC. Translation gives CASSEAVPTIDEQFF.